The source of this T cell receptor (beta chain) is a study of cytomegalovirus exposure and HLA in healthy donors. With respect to this clone: The antigen is undetermined.

Study conclusions and caveats: The authors listed approximately 160 TCR beta chains as cytomegalovirus-associated. The majority of TCR sequences were rare, yet some public TCRs appeared in many donors. Segments of the TCR beta V type were, in most cases, productive about 87% or about 30% of the time in an earlier analysis.

60 Vbeta and 13 Jbeta primers were used in PCR. In the study's own analysis: Around 9.9 million shared chains were among the approximately 87 million unique TCR beta chains that a later analysis counted. Sequenced by immunoSEQ multiplex PCR; TCRdb stores in-frame clones only, minus some. The V and J calls and clone size come from that table; D and trimming were worked out from the DNA. The sample yields 150,000 to 200,000 clones, roughly 79% seen once. The TCR sequence derives from a woman between 18 and 29 years old in good health and CMV-seropositive. Sequencing was done on a sample of PBMCs.

The CDR3 DNA reads TGCGCCAGCAGCTTGTCCCGACTGGAAGAGACCCAGTACTTC. Residues: CASSLSRLEETQYF. The chain carries TRBV5-1 and TRBJ2-5; no clear D gene. Germline CDR1 is SGHRS and CDR2 is YFSETQ. CDR3 size: 14 residues. Trimming stripped 1 base from V and 3 bases from J, with 10 bases between.